The 30 T cell receptor beta chains given below trace back to one sample, sequenced in a study of shared clonotypes between healthy human individuals. Clones were sequenced by immunoSEQ multiplex PCR, and TCRdb holds only the in-frame ones, with some missing. In the table there are over 2 million clones, roughly 94% of which are singletons. Sample: naive CD4+ T cells sorted from blood. Subset indicated: CD45RA+ positively selected. These receptors were obtained from a man younger than 30 in good health.

This clone was observed once. The rearrangement links TRBV7-8 to TRBJ2-7, with a tentative D call TRBD1 (6 bases). CDR1 and CDR2 from the germline V gene are SGHVS and FQNEAQ. V was clipped by 0 bases and J by 6 bases, with 15 bases between them. The CDR3 sequence is 15 residues long. CDR3 protein: CASSLAGRGLGEQYF. CDR3 coding DNA: TGTGCCAGCAGCTTAGCAGGCAGGGGCTTGGGCGAGCAGTACTTC.

As for this clone: Since a much larger clone is just one base distant, this may be a read error. Additional DNA sequences in this sample encode the identical CDR3. The gene calls are TRBV29-1 and TRBJ1-2; D remains ambiguous. The V gene lost 3 bases and the J gene lost 5 bases, with 4 bases spanning the gap. Germline CDR1 SQVTM, CDR2 ANQGSEA. The CDR3 is made up of 10 amino acids. CDR3 sequence: CSVEDYGYTF. CDR3 sequence (DNA): TGCAGCGTTGAGGATTATGGCTACACCTTC. The variable domain in full, with the rest retrieved from reference TRBV29-1 and TRBJ1-2, is SAVISQKPSRDICQRGTSLTIQCQVDSQVTMMFWYRQQPGQSLTLIATANQGSEATYESGFVIDKFPISRPNLTFSTLTVSNMSPEDSSIYLCSVEDYGYTFGSGTRLTVV.

The gene calls are TRBV15 and TRBJ2-5, with D perhaps given as TRBD1 or TRBD2 (5 bases each). Germline V lookup: CDR1 LNHNV, CDR2 YYDKDF (reference sequence). This CDR3 comprises 16 residues. Trimming removed 0 bases from V and 5 bases from J, with 16 bases in between. The CDR3 spells CATSRDLKGSGETQYF. In nucleotides, the CDR3 is TGTGCCACCAGCAGAGACTTGAAGGGGAGTGGTGAGACCCAGTACTTC.

Points on this clone: Other DNA sequences in the sample encode the same CDR3. V gene TRBV2 combines with J gene TRBJ1-2; D is possibly TRBD1 (6 bases). V lost 4 bases and J 5 bases, leaving 8 bases between the germline ends. Looked up from germline, CDR1 is SNHLY and CDR2 is FYNNEI. CDR3 length: 12 residues. As DNA, the CDR3 is TGTGCCAGCAGTGGGACAGTGTATGGCTACACCTTC. Amino acid sequence: CASSGTVYGYTF.

The rearrangement links TRBV2 to TRBJ2-7, with unresolved D. V lost 3 bases and J lost 5, with 8 bases in between. The length of the CDR3 is 12 residues. Germline V gene data show CDR1 as SNHLY and CDR2 as FYNNEI. As DNA, the CDR3 is TGTGCCAGCAGTGACGATAGGAACGAGCAGTACTTC. Translating it yields CASSDDRNEQYF.

The V gene is TRBV5-1, the J gene TRBJ2-5; D may match TRBD1 or TRBD2 (5 bases each). Germline CDR1 is SGHRS and CDR2 is YFSETQ. Between the trimmed V and J ends, which lost 3 bases and 4 bases, there was a span of 16 bases. This CDR3 has 15 amino acids. The CDR3 reads CASSYGAPEGETQYF. In nucleotides, the CDR3 is TGCGCCAGCAGCTACGGGGCTCCAGAGGGAGAGACCCAGTACTTC.

In its sample, this clone was seen once. The V gene is TRBV5-1, the J gene TRBJ2-1; tentative D call: TRBD1 (5 bases). The germline V gene has CDR1 SGHRS and CDR2 YFSETQ. V was clipped by 2 bases and J by 6 bases, with 15 bases between them. The CDR3 spans 15 residues. Here the CDR3 reads CASSFSGRAVNEQFF. As DNA, the CDR3 is TGCGCCAGCAGCTTTTCCGGCAGGGCCGTCAATGAGCAGTTCTTC.

The genes are TRBV25-1 and TRBJ1-3; D call uncertain. CDR1 is MGHDK and CDR2 is SYGVNS in the germline V gene. The CDR3 runs 12 residues. V lost 0 bases to trimming and J lost 3 bases, with 0 bases between them. The CDR3 nucleotides are TGTGCCAGCAGTGAATATGGAAACACCATATATTTT. Protein: CASSEYGNTIYF.

The chain couples TRBV5-1 to TRBJ2-3, with D hard to call. V lost 6 bases, J lost 3 bases, and 17 bases lay in between. The CDR3 spans 15 residues. CDR1 and CDR2 from the germline V gene are SGHRS and YFSETQ. The DNA for the CDR3 is TGCGCCAGCATGCACGGAGTTTTCAGGACAGATACGCAGTATTTT. Amino acid sequence: CASMHGVFRTDTQYF.

This clone was recorded only once. The rearrangement joins TRBV7-9 to TRBJ1-1, with TRBD1 matching over 9 bases. The CDR3 length is 15 residues. Germline V lookup: CDR1 SEHNR, CDR2 FQNEAQ (reference sequence). V dropped 1 base and J dropped 1; count of bases not matched to a gene: 1. CDR3 loop: CASSLDRGRNTEAFF. The CDR3 DNA follows: TGTGCCAGCAGCTTAGACAGGGGGCGGAACACTGAAGCTTTCTTT.

This chain joins TRBV2 and TRBJ1-1, with D unresolved. Trimming took 6 bases from V and 1 from J, leaving 9 bases between them. The CDR3 spans 13 residues. Germline CDR1 reads SNHLY; CDR2 reads FYNNEI. This CDR3 is CASSQDSNTEAFF. In DNA form, the CDR3 reads TGTGCCAGCAGCCAGGACTCGAACACTGAAGCTTTCTTT.

This chain joins TRBV4-3 and TRBJ2-2; 7 bases agree with TRBD1. V dropped 3 bases and J dropped 5; count of bases not matched to a gene: 9. Germline V gene data show CDR1 as LGHNA and CDR2 as YSLEER. The CDR3 covers 16 residues. The CDR3 DNA sequence: TGCGCCAGCAGCCAGAGGGGGCAGGGTGGAACCGGGGAGCTGTTTTTT. It yields the protein CASSQRGQGGTGELFF.

On this clone: Mismatch with germline at one junction end may stem from a read error. This sequence joins TRBV7-7 and TRBJ2-3, with D unclear. Germline V gene sequence: CDR1 SSHAT, CDR2 FNYEAQ (reference sequence). This CDR3 is 15 amino acids long. This CDR3 is CASSLLGFTSDTQYF. CDR3 DNA sequence: TGTGCTAGCAGCTTACTTGGATTCACCTCCGATACGCAGTATTTT.

On this clone itself: One junction end does not reproduce the germline sequence, and a read error may be involved. This rearrangement joins TRBV6-1 to TRBJ2-1, with 8 nucleotides matching TRBD2. This CDR3 is built from 16 residues. Germline values: CDR1 MNHNS, CDR2 SASEGT. CDR3 sequence: CASSEALRGGYSEQFF. DNA of the CDR3: TGTGCCAGCAGTGAAGCGCTACGGGGGGGCTACAGTGAGCAGTTCTTC.

This clone is a singleton in its sample. The chain combines TRBV10-3 with TRBJ2-4; D possibly corresponds to TRBD1 (5 bases). The CDR3 totals 18 residues. V was clipped by 0 bases and J by 0 bases, with 15 bases between them. The germline V gene has CDR1 ENHRY and CDR2 SYGVKD. CDR3 sequence: CAISESLKGDVAKNIQYF. In DNA, the CDR3 is TGTGCCATCAGTGAGTCCTTAAAAGGGGATGTAGCCAAAAACATTCAGTACTTC.

The chain couples TRBV2 to TRBJ1-1; no clear D. V dropped 3 bases and J dropped 0 bases, with 5 bases sitting between them. The CDR3 spans 13 residues. Germline values: CDR1 SNHLY, CDR2 FYNNEI. The DNA for the CDR3 is TGTGCCAGCAGTGACATATTGAACACTGAAGCTTTCTTT. Translated: CASSDILNTEAFF.

The chain couples TRBV7-2 to TRBJ2-1; D is perhaps TRBD2 (5 bases). The CDR3 contains 15 residues. Germline CDR1 SGHTA, CDR2 FQGNSA. V was cut by 3 bases and J by 2 bases, with 11 bases left in between. CDR3 in DNA: TGTGCCAGCAGCTTTGTTGCGGGCACCTACAATGAGCAGTTCTTC. Its translation is CASSFVAGTYNEQFF.

The rearrangement joins TRBV18 to TRBJ2-7; D might be TRBD1 (6 bases). Germline values: CDR1 KGHSH, CDR2 LQKENI. Trimming pared 2 bases from V and 4 bases from J, leaving 12 bases between. This CDR3 is built from 14 residues. CDR3 amino acids: CASSPNRAGYEQYF. The CDR3 nucleotides are TGTGCCAGCTCACCAAACAGGGCAGGATACGAGCAGTACTTC. Full variable domain (missing parts from reference TRBV18 and TRBJ2-7): NAGVMQNPRHLVRRRGQEARLRCSPMKGHSHVYWYRQLPEEGLKFMVYLQKENIIDESGMPKERFSAEFPKEGPSILRIQQVVRGDSAAYFCASSPNRAGYEQYFGPGTRLTVT.

This chain joins TRBV6-1 and TRBJ1-1; D ambiguous. There are 12 residues in the CDR3. The V and J ends lost 6 bases and 7 bases respectively, with 12 bases between them. Germline V gene data show CDR1 as MNHNS and CDR2 as SASEGT. CDR3 sequence reads: CASSITEGEAFF. The CDR3 DNA reads TGTGCCAGCAGCATCACTGAGGGTGAAGCTTTCTTT.

The chain uses TRBV11-3 and TRBJ2-3; 14 bases fit TRBD2. CDR1 is SGHNT, CDR2 YENEEA, per germline. The trim removed 4 bases at V and 2 bases at J, leaving 5 bases unmatched. The CDR3 runs to 17 residues. In DNA form, the CDR3 reads TGTGCCAGCAGCTCGGGGACTAGCGGGGGATTCACAGATACGCAGTATTTT. This sequence encodes CASSSGTSGGFTDTQYF.

The J gene is TRBJ1-2, the V gene TRBV5-1; 7 bases fit TRBD1. This CDR3 spans 16 amino acids. Trimming cost V 6 bases and J 5 bases; bases outside gene matches: 16. Germline assignment: CDR1 SGHRS and CDR2 YFSETQ. The CDR3 reads CASKGGEFLGWYGYTF. CDR3 DNA: TGCGCCAGCAAAGGGGGCGAATTTCTCGGGTGGTATGGCTACACCTTC.

The chain combines TRBV4-2 with TRBJ2-1; D gene ambiguous. This CDR3 comprises 14 residues. Germline V lookup: CDR1 LGHNA, CDR2 YNFKEQ. The V end was cut by 0 bases, the J end by 5 bases, with 8 bases between. CDR3 residues: CASSQDPRNNEQFF. The CDR3 DNA reads TGTGCCAGCAGCCAAGATCCACGGAACAATGAGCAGTTCTTC.

This chain joins TRBV5-4 and TRBJ1-2, with TRBD1 as a possible D gene (5 bases). The CDR3 is made up of 13 amino acids. The V gene lost 2 bases and the J gene lost 8 bases, with 13 bases spanning the gap. Per germline, CDR1 SGHNT and CDR2 YYREEE (reference sequence). The CDR3 DNA sequence: TGTGCCAGCAGCTTCGCCGGGACCTTAGGCTACACCTTC. This encodes CASSFAGTLGYTF.

This chain joins TRBV28 and TRBJ1-4; possible D gene TRBD1, 5 bases. This CDR3 is 14 amino acids long. Germline assignment: CDR1 MDHEN and CDR2 SYDVKM. Trimming cost V 5 bases and J 10 bases, with 17 bases left between them. The CDR3 loop is CASSPQDPGGKLFF. The CDR3, as DNA: TGTGCCAGCAGTCCTCAAGACCCCGGGGGAAAACTGTTTTTT.

The gene calls are TRBV25-1 and TRBJ1-1, with 7 bases identical to TRBD1. From germline, CDR1 is MGHDK and CDR2 SYGVNS. This CDR3 contains 16 residues. V trimming: 6 bases; J trimming: 2 bases; junction bases outside the gene matches: 12. CDR3 sequence (DNA): TGTGCCAGCAGCAACCCCAAAGGGGGCGGTAACACTGAAGCTTTCTTT. Residues: CASSNPKGGGNTEAFF.

The V call is TRBV2, the J call TRBJ2-7; tentatively, D is TRBD2 (6 bases). In germline, CDR1 is SNHLY, CDR2 FYNNEI. The CDR3 spans 14 residues. V shed 3 bases and J shed 4 bases, with 13 bases lying between them. Here the CDR3 reads CASSEGDLPYEQYF. DNA of the CDR3: TGTGCCAGCAGTGAGGGGGACTTACCTTACGAGCAGTACTTC. The whole variable domain, filled in from reference TRBV2 and TRBJ2-7, reads EPEVTQTPSHQVTQMGQEVILRCVPISNHLYFYWYRQILGQKVEFLVSFYNNEISEKSEIFDDQFSVERPDGSNFTLKIRSTKLEDSAMYFCASSEGDLPYEQYFGPGTRLTVT.

The chain has TRBV6-5 and TRBJ2-7; D may be TRBD1 (5 bases). The CDR3 has 15 residues. V dropped 0 bases and J dropped 2 bases, with 11 bases sitting between them. The germline gives CDR1 MNHEY, CDR2 SVGAGI. This chain's CDR3 is CASSYSAGKAYEQYF. As DNA, the CDR3 is TGTGCCAGCAGTTACTCGGCAGGGAAGGCCTACGAGCAGTACTTC.

V is TRBV19 and J is TRBJ2-7; possible D gene TRBD1, 7 bases. Germline V gene data show CDR1 as LNHDA and CDR2 as SQIVND (reference sequence). Trimming left V 5 bases short and J 2 bases short, with 13 bases between. The CDR3 extends over 14 amino acids. The CDR3 DNA is TGTGCCAGTAGTGCCTCAGGGGGGACCTACGAGCAGTACTTC. This gives the protein CASSASGGTYEQYF.

The CDR3: CATSRDRPGPTAGELFF. The CDR3 DNA is TGTGCCACCAGCAGAGATAGACCGGGACCCACGGCCGGGGAGCTGTTTTTT. The chain recombines TRBV15 with TRBJ2-2; D is perhaps TRBD1 or TRBD2 (5 bases each). V was shortened by 0 bases and J by 6 bases, with 17 bases between the two germline ends. The CDR3 runs to 17 residues. Per the germline V gene, CDR1 is LNHNV and CDR2 is YYDKDF (reference sequence).

The chain couples TRBV7-9 to TRBJ1-1; a possible D gene is TRBD1 (5 bases). The ends were cut back, 3 bases at V and 0 bases at J, with 11 bases in the middle. Germline V CDR1 and CDR2: SEHNR, FQNEAQ (reference sequence). The CDR3 consists of 15 residues. DNA of the CDR3: TGTGCCAGCAGCTTGACCAGGGTTATGAACACTGAAGCTTTCTTT. Translating it yields CASSLTRVMNTEAFF.